A selection of T cell receptor beta chains follows, all from one sample in a study of blood T cell repertoires in COVID-19. Measured with immunoSEQ multiplex PCR; TCRdb has only the in-frame clones, and not every one. This table has 150,000 or so clones, around four fifths appearing once. The sequenced sample consisted of PBMCs or T cells enriched from blood (not recorded which). These receptors were taken from a man between 70 and 80 years old who had been exposed to COVID-19. CDR3s include the opening cysteine and the closing phenylalanine or tryptophan. The D gene is left open where the match is weak. Clone size appears in some rows only: once, few, many, or a class for an expanded clone.

v_gene	abundance	j_gene	d_gene	CDR3aa	CDR3nt
TRBV7-9	NA	TRBJ2-7	TRBD1	CASSRDRVYEQYF	TGTGCCAGCAGCAGGGACAGGGTTTACGAGCAGTACTTC
TRBV7-6	NA	TRBJ2-2	NA	CASSPSGATGELFF	TGTGCCAGCAGCCCCTCAGGGGCGACGGGGGAGCTGTTTTTT
TRBV3-1/TRBV3-2	NA	TRBJ1-3	NA	CASSLVGGSSGNTIYF	TGTGCCAGCAGCCTAGTCGGGGGGAGCTCTGGAAACACCATATATTTT
TRBV13	NA	TRBJ2-3	TRBD2	CASSLGLAGTDTQYF	TGTGCCAGCAGCTTAGGACTAGCGGGCACAGATACGCAGTATTTT
TRBV18	NA	TRBJ2-2	TRBD2	CASSSLLLAGLSNTGELFF	TGTGCCAGCTCATCCCTACTGCTAGCGGGACTCTCGAACACCGGGGAGCTGTTTTTT
TRBV6-2/TRBV6-3	NA	TRBJ1-2	NA	CASSYSGSPYGYTF	TGTGCCAGCAGTTACAGCGGATCTCCTTATGGCTACACCTTC
TRBV19	NA	TRBJ1-1	NA	CATQGRTNTEAFF	TGTGCCACACAGGGACGAACGAACACTGAAGCTTTCTTT
TRBV7-2	NA	TRBJ2-5	NA	CASSLAGGKTQYF	TGTGCCAGCAGCTTAGCAGGGGGAAAGACCCAGTACTTC
TRBV5-6	once	TRBJ2-2	TRBD1	CASSRDSNTGELFF	TGTGCCAGCAGCCGGGACAGTAACACCGGGGAGCTGTTTTTT
TRBV28	many	TRBJ1-4	NA	CASSVGGQGSEKLFF	TGTGCCAGCAGTGTGGGGGGGCAGGGGAGTGAAAAACTGTTTTTT
TRBV12-5	NA	TRBJ2-5	NA	CASGLELTGGYQETQYF	TGTGCTAGTGGTTTGGAATTAACAGGAGGGTACCAAGAGACCCAGTACTTC
TRBV12-3/TRBV12-4	NA	TRBJ2-7	NA	CASTLDYTYEQYF	TGTGCCAGCACTCTCGACTACACCTACGAGCAGTACTTC
TRBV5-4	NA	TRBJ1-1	NA	CASSLGGRPNTEAFF	TGTGCCAGCAGCTTGGGTGGCAGGCCGAACACTGAAGCTTTCTTT
TRBV27	NA	TRBJ2-7	TRBD2	CASRTGTSGSYEQYF	TGTGCCAGCAGGACCGGGACTAGCGGGTCCTACGAGCAGTACTTC
TRBV15	NA	TRBJ2-1	TRBD2	CATSRPGLAGAIGDEQFF	TGTGCCACCAGCAGGCCGGGACTAGCGGGAGCAATCGGGGATGAGCAGTTCTTC
TRBV27	NA	TRBJ1-2	NA	CASSYWPGGGYTF	TGTGCCAGCAGTTACTGGCCCGGGGGGGGCTACACCTTC
TRBV2	NA	TRBJ1-3	NA	CASTIENLSGGNTIYF	TGTGCCAGCACCATCGAGAATCTTTCGGGTGGAAACACCATATATTTT
TRBV18	few	TRBJ2-7	TRBD1	CASSPTGTYEQYF	TGTGCCAGCTCCCCGACAGGGACCTACGAGCAGTACTTC
TRBV19	NA	TRBJ2-2	NA	CASTRLAETNTGELFF	TGTGCCAGTACTAGATTGGCCGAAACAAACACCGGGGAGCTGTTTTTT
TRBV7-9	NA	TRBJ2-7	NA	CASSAYYEQYF	TGTGCCAGCAGCGCCTACTACGAGCAGTACTTC
TRBV6-5	NA	TRBJ1-1	NA	CASSYGRKNTEAFF	TGTGCCAGCAGTTATGGCAGAAAGAACACTGAAGCTTTCTTT
TRBV19	NA	TRBJ1-5	TRBD1	CASRTDRGGNQPQHF	TGTGCCAGTAGGACGGACAGGGGGGGCAATCAGCCCCAGCATTTT